Listed below are T cell receptor beta chains from one sample, sequenced in a study of blood T cell repertoires in COVID-19. TCRdb keeps only in-frame clones here, not all; method: immunoSEQ multiplex PCR. This table has about 220,000 clones, more than 70% appearing once. Sequencing was performed on peripheral blood. The origin of the receptors is a woman in her 50s with acute or convalescent COVID-19. The CDR3 runs from the conserved cysteine through the conserved F or W. The D gene is left open where the match is weak. Size is stated for part of the rows, as once, few or many counts, or as a class when the clone is expanded.

>TRBD1|TRBJ1-2|TRBV10-3|few
TGTGCCATCACCCAGACAGGGGAAGGCTACACCTTC
CAITQTGEGYTF
>TRBD2|TRBJ2-1|TRBV6-5|.
TGTGCCAGCAGTTCCCCAGCGGGAAGGGGCTACAATGAGCAGTTCTTC
CASSSPAGRGYNEQFF
>TRBD1|TRBJ1-1|TRBV5-4|.
TGTGCCAGCAGCTTGACAGGGGACACTGAAGCTTTCTTT
CASSLTGDTEAFF
>.|TRBJ2-3|TRBV24-1|.
TGTGCCACCAGTGATTTAGGGACGGACTACCGGACTAGCACAGATACGCAGTATTTT
CATSDLGTDYRTSTDTQYF
>.|TRBJ1-4|TRBV6-5|.
TGTGCCAGCAGCGAGACCGACACGAGAACTGAAAAACTGTTTTTT
CASSETDTRTEKLFF
>TRBD1|TRBJ1-2|TRBV9|.
TGTGCCAGCAGCGTGACGGGACAGGCAGGGGGCTACACCTTC
CASSVTGQAGGYTF
>.|TRBJ1-4|TRBV28|.
TGTGCCAGCAGTTGGCCAGCAGGGGCCCGTGAAAAACTGTTTTTT
CASSWPAGAREKLFF
>TRBD2|TRBJ2-5|TRBV2|once
TGTGCCAGCAGTGAATGGGGCGGGAGTGTGGAGACCCAGTACTTC
CASSEWGGSVETQYF
>TRBD1|TRBJ1-3|TRBV30|.
TGTGCCTGGAGTGTCGGGGACAGCCGAAACACCATATATTTT
CAWSVGDSRNTIYF
>TRBD2|TRBJ2-5|TRBV24-1|.
TGTGCCACCAGCCGGCGGGAGGCTGAGACCCAGTACTTC
CATSRREAETQYF
>.|TRBJ1-1|TRBV4-2|.
TGTGCCAGCAGCCAAGACTATGGCACTGAAGCTTTCTTT
CASSQDYGTEAFF
>TRBD1|TRBJ1-6|TRBV4-2|.
TGTGCCAGCAGCCGCACCCGGGACAGTATCCCGCCCCTCCACTTT
CASSRTRDSIPPLHF
>TRBD2|TRBJ2-7|TRBV29-1|once
TGCAGCATATCTAGCGGAACCTTCTACGAGCAGTACTTC
CSISSGTFYEQYF
>.|TRBJ1-2|TRBV28|.
TGTGCCAGCAGTCTCTCGCGGGGAGGGCTTAGGGGCTACACCTTC
CASSLSRGGLRGYTF
>TRBD1|TRBJ1-2|TRBV5-4|.
TGTGCCAGCAGCTTAGACACAGGGGGCTTTAGTGGCTACACCTTC
CASSLDTGGFSGYTF
>.|TRBJ2-1|TRBV11-2|.
TGTGCCAGCAGCTTACGACGGGAGTCTGAGCAGTTCTTC
CASSLRRESEQFF
>TRBD2|TRBJ2-1|TRBV19|.
TGTGCCAGTACCATGACTAGCGGGGATCTTAATGAGCAGTTCTTC
CASTMTSGDLNEQFF
>.|TRBJ2-7|TRBV28|.
TGTGCCAGCGGAATACGGAGTTCCTACGAGCAGTACTTC
CASGIRSSYEQYF
>TRBD1|TRBJ1-5|TRBV19|once
TGTGCCAGTAGTTCCTCAGGGGGTAATCAGCCCCAGCATTTT
CASSSSGGNQPQHF
>TRBD1|TRBJ1-1|TRBV10-2|.
TGCGCCAGCAGACCAACAGGGGGCACTGAAGCTTTCTTT
CASRPTGGTEAFF
>.|TRBJ2-5|TRBV27|.
TGTGCCAGCAGTACCCGACACGAGTACCAAGAGACCCAGTACTTC
CASSTRHEYQETQYF
>TRBD1|TRBJ1-3|TRBV28|once
TGTGCCAGCAGTCCAGGGGGCGCCGGAAACACCATATATTTT
CASSPGGAGNTIYF
>.|TRBJ2-2|TRBV9|.
TGTGCCAGCAGCGCGCCTCCAGGGGCCCTAAACACCGGGGAGCTGTTTTTT
CASSAPPGALNTGELFF
>TRBD2|TRBJ2-3|TRBV20-1|.
TGCAGTGCTAGTAAGCGGCTACTAGCGAACACAGATACGCAGTATTTT
CSASKRLLANTDTQYF
>.|TRBJ2-1|TRBV27|.
TGTGCCAGCAGTTTATCGTTGCGGACTCGTCCTGTTGGAAATGAGCAGTTCTTC
CASSLSLRTRPVGNEQFF
>.|TRBJ1-2|TRBV12-3/TRBV12-4|once
TGTGCCAGCAGTTTGGTGGACACCTATGGCTACACCTTC
CASSLVDTYGYTF
>.|TRBJ2-7|TRBV5-6|.
TGTGCCAGCAGCTCCTTGGCAGGGGAGCAGTACTTC
CASSSLAGEQYF
>.|TRBJ2-7|TRBV5-1|.
TGCGCCAGCAGCACGAGCGGGACATTTAACGAGCAGTACTTC
CASSTSGTFNEQYF
>.|TRBJ1-2|TRBV5-4|.
TGTGCCAGCAGCTTAGGGACTGGGTATGGCTACACCTTC
CASSLGTGYGYTF
>TRBD1|TRBJ2-7|TRBV5-6|.
TGTGCCAGCAGCTACGGGACAGGGGGAAACGAGCAGTACTTC
CASSYGTGGNEQYF
>.|TRBJ2-3|TRBV27|.
TGTGCCAGCAGTTTATACGGGGTCTTTAACACAGATACGCAGTATTTT
CASSLYGVFNTDTQYF
>TRBD1|TRBJ2-7|TRBV7-8|.
TGTGCCAGCACCCCCATGGGACAGTGGACCTACGAGCAGTACTTC
CASTPMGQWTYEQYF
>TRBD1|TRBJ2-3|TRBV3-1/TRBV3-2|.
TGTGCCAGCAGCCTTCCGGGGACAGAGGAGGCAGATACGCAGTATTTT
CASSLPGTEEADTQYF
>TRBD2|TRBJ2-1|TRBV28|.
TGTGCCAGCAGCGGACTACTAGCGGGAGGCTACAATGAGCAGTTCTTC
CASSGLLAGGYNEQFF
>.|TRBJ1-1|TRBV5-1|.
TGCGCCAGCAGCTTTTTACGGGAGAACACTGAAGCTTTCTTT
CASSFLRENTEAFF
>TRBD1|TRBJ2-7|TRBV19|.
TGTGCCAGTAGTCGGCAGGGGGCGTCCTACGAGCAGTACTTC
CASSRQGASYEQYF
>TRBD2|TRBJ2-3|TRBV11-2|.
TGTGCCAGCAGCTTCCTAACTAGCGGGAGATCAGATACGCAGTATTTT
CASSFLTSGRSDTQYF
>TRBD1|TRBJ1-2|TRBV27|.
TGTGCCAGCAGTTTATCGGCAGGGGGAAACTATGGCTACACCTTC
CASSLSAGGNYGYTF
>TRBD2|TRBJ2-5|TRBV27|.
TGTGCCAGCAGTTTCCTAGCGGGAGCTCGGACCCAGTACTTC
CASSFLAGARTQYF
>.|TRBJ2-6|TRBV27|.
TGTGCCACAACGGGGTCCTCTGGGGCCAACGTCCTGACTTTC
CATTGSSGANVLTF
>TRBD2|TRBJ2-7|TRBV3-1/TRBV3-2|.
TGTGCCAGCAGCCCGTCTAGCGGGAGTATCTACGAGCAGTACTTC
CASSPSSGSIYEQYF
>TRBD1|TRBJ2-1|TRBV24-1|.
TGTGCCACCAGTGATCGAGACAGGGTGATATCCTACAATGAGCAGTTCTTC
CATSDRDRVISYNEQFF
>TRBD1|TRBJ1-1|TRBV29-1|.
TGCAGCGCGTTCCCGGGACAGGGGGACACTGAAGCTTTCTTT
CSAFPGQGDTEAFF
>.|TRBJ1-5|TRBV6-5|many
TGTGCCAGCAGGGCTCAGGGAGGTCAGCCCCAGCATTTT
CASRAQGGQPQHF
>TRBD2|TRBJ2-7|TRBV10-1|.
TGCGCCAGCAGTGACGACCTTATAGCGGGAGAAACCGGCGAGCAGTACTTC
CASSDDLIAGETGEQYF
>TRBD1|TRBJ2-1|TRBV5-1|.
TGCGCCAGCAGCCTTGGGGCTTGGACAGGGGGCTACAATGAGCAGTTCTTC
CASSLGAWTGGYNEQFF
>.|TRBJ2-1|TRBV29-1|.
TGCAGCGTTGAAGGCAGGGGAAGGGAGCAGTTCTTC
CSVEGRGREQFF
>.|TRBJ2-6|TRBV11-3|.
TGTGCCAGCAGCTTAGATCGGGAGTCCTCTGGGGCCAACGTCCTGACTTTC
CASSLDRESSGANVLTF
>TRBD1|TRBJ1-2|TRBV18|.
TGTGCCAGCTCACCAGACAGGGCAGCTAACTATGGCTACACCTTC
CASSPDRAANYGYTF
>.|TRBJ1-3|TRBV28|.
TGTGCCAGCAGTTTATACACTATCCCCTCTGGAAACACCATATATTTT
CASSLYTIPSGNTIYF
>.|TRBJ1-2|TRBV5-1|few
TGCGCCAGCAGCTTGGGGCTCTATGGCTACACCTTC
CASSLGLYGYTF
>TRBD1|TRBJ2-7|TRBV10-3|.
TGTGCCATCACCCCGGGACAGGGAGGTTACGAGCAGTACTTC
CAITPGQGGYEQYF
>TRBD2|TRBJ2-1|TRBV7-3|once
TGTGCCAGCAGCCGGGGGTTGGCGGGAGGGACCTACAATGAGCAGTTCTTC
CASSRGLAGGTYNEQFF
>.|TRBJ2-1|TRBV5-1|.
TGCGCCAGCAGCTTGGTTGGGGGGTTGAATGAGCAGTTCTTC
CASSLVGGLNEQFF
>TRBD2|TRBJ2-2|TRBV7-3|.
TGTGCCAGCAGCTTAATGGCGGGAGCCGGGGAGCTGTTTTTT
CASSLMAGAGELFF
>.|TRBJ2-6|TRBV7-2|.
TGTGCCAGCAGCCCGAGGGGGGGCACTGGGGCCAACGTCCTGACTTTC
CASSPRGGTGANVLTF
>.|TRBJ2-7|TRBV4-1|.
TGCGCCAGCAGCGGATCGGGGGTCTACGAGCAGTACTTC
CASSGSGVYEQYF
>TRBD1|TRBJ1-5|TRBV7-2|.
TGTGCCAGCAGCCCGGTAACAGGGGAAGGTCAGCCCCAGCATTTT
CASSPVTGEGQPQHF